The 6 T cell receptor beta chains below all came from one sample that was sequenced in a study of STAT5B mutations in CD4+ large granular lymphocyte leukemia. Some clones are missing from TCRdb's copy, which holds only in-frame ones; the method was immunoSEQ multiplex PCR. The sample lists 37,000 or so clones, nearly 90% occurring once. Sample: CD4+ T cells from blood buffy coats. These receptors came from a human donor in good health.

The chain recombines TRBV5-6 with TRBJ2-5; D remains unclear. V was pared by 0 bases and J by 5 bases, with 2 bases between. CDR3 size: 11 residues. CDR1 is SGHDT and CDR2 is YYEEEE in the germline V gene. The CDR3 sequence: CASSLAETQYF. The CDR3 nucleotides are TGTGCCAGCAGCTTGGCCGAGACCCAGTACTTC. The full variable domain, rest sourced from reference TRBV5-6 and TRBJ2-5, is DAGVTQSPTHLIKTRGQQVTLRCSPKSGHDTVSWYQQALGQGPQFIFQYYEEEERQRGNFPDRFSGHQFPNYSSELNVNALLLGDSALYLCASSLAETQYFGPGTRLLVL.

The chain has TRBV5-6 and TRBJ1-2, with a possible D match to TRBD1 (5 bases). The germline V and J ends were trimmed by 3 bases and 4 bases, with 10 bases remaining between them. The V gene's germline CDR1 is SGHDT and CDR2 YYEEEE. The CDR3 covers 13 residues. The CDR3 DNA reads TGTGCCAGCAGCTCCCTACAGGCCTATGGCTACACCTTC. It translates to CASSSLQAYGYTF.

The chain combines TRBV5-5 with TRBJ2-7, with TRBD2 matching over 12 bases. Germline V lookup: CDR1 SGHKS, CDR2 YYEKEE (reference sequence). The ends lost 4 bases at V and 3 bases at J; junction bases unmatched: 2. This CDR3 has 14 amino acids. In DNA form, the CDR3 reads TGTGCCAGCAGCCGGGGACTAGCGGGCTACGAGCAGTACTTC. Protein sequence: CASSRGLAGYEQYF.

The J gene is TRBJ2-7, the V gene TRBV27, with D tentatively TRBD1 or TRBD2 (5 bases each). This CDR3 is built from 17 residues. Germline CDR1 MNHEY, CDR2 SMNVEV (reference sequence). V lost 6 bases and J 0 bases, leaving 21 bases between the germline ends. CDR3 nucleotides: TGTGCCAGCAGCCCGGGACGGCGGACCTACAGCTCCTACGAGCAGTACTTC. It specifies CASSPGRRTYSSYEQYF.

In its sample, this clone was seen a few times. Written as DNA, the CDR3 is TGTGCCATCAGTGAGTCACAAGGGAAGGCCTACGAGCAGTACTTC. Translated, it gives CAISESQGKAYEQYF. The rearrangement uses TRBV10-3 and TRBJ2-7; D is unresolved. The germline V gene encodes CDR1 ENHRY and CDR2 SYGVKD. Trimming cost V 0 bases and J 2 bases, with 11 bases left between them. The CDR3 totals 15 residues.

J is TRBJ1-4 and V is TRBV5-6; 9 positions agree with TRBD1. CDR1 is SGHDT and CDR2 is YYEEEE in the germline V gene. The CDR3 consists of 17 residues. The J segment lost 3 bases and the V segment lost 5 bases, leaving 11 bases of the junction unmatched. CDR3 residues: CASSGGNRGLSNEKLFF. DNA for the CDR3: TGTGCCAGCAGTGGGGGGAACAGGGGGCTCTCTAATGAAAAACTGTTTTTT.